This TCR beta chain was sequenced during a study of blood T cell repertoires in COVID-19. Study background: The United States, Italy and Spain were the sources of the acute and convalescent COVID-19 samples. Sources were T cells, B-cell-depleted T cells, or PBMCs; the material itself was cDNA or gDNA.

Repertoires were generated with immunoSEQ multiplex PCR, while TCRdb's copy carries only in-frame clones and drops some. The sample has some 200,000 clones; over 75% are singletons. Sequenced input: PBMCs or T cells enriched from blood (not recorded which). The source is a man aged 35-49 years who had recovered from COVID-19.

The CDR3 spells CASRPAGSFYEQYF. Here the CDR3 DNA reads TGTGCCAGCAGACCCGCCGGGTCTTTCTACGAGCAGTACTTC. The gene calls are TRBV7-2 and TRBJ2-7; D gene ambiguous. Trimming removed 6 bases from V and 3 bases from J, with 15 bases in between. The CDR3 is 14 residues long. Per the germline V gene, CDR1 is SGHTA and CDR2 is FQGNSA.